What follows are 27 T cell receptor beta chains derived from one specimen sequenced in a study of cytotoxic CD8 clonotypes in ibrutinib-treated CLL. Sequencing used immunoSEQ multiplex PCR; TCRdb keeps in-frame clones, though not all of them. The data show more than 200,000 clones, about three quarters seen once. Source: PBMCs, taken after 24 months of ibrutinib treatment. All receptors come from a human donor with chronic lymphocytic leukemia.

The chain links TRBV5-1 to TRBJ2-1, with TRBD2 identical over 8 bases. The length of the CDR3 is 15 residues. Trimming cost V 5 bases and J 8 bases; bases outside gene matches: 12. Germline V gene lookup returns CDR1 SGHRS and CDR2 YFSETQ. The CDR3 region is CASRVTGTSDHEQFF. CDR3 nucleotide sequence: TGCGCCAGCAGGGTAACCGGGACTAGTGACCATGAGCAGTTCTTC.

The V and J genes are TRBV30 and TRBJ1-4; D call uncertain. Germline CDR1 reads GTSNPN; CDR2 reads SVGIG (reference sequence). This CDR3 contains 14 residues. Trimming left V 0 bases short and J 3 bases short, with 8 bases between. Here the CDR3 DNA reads TGTGCCTGGAGTGTATGGGAGGCTAATGAAAAACTGTTTTTT. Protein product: CAWSVWEANEKLFF.

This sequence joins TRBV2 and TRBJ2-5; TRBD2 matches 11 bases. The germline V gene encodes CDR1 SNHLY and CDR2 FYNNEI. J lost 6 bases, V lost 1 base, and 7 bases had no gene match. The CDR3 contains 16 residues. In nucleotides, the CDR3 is TGTGCCAGCAGTGAAGGAATAGCGGGAGGGCAACAGACCCAGTACTTC. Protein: CASSEGIAGGQQTQYF. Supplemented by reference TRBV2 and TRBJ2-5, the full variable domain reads EPEVTQTPSHQVTQMGQEVILRCVPISNHLYFYWYRQILGQKVEFLVSFYNNEISEKSEIFDDQFSVERPDGSNFTLKIRSTKLEDSAMYFCASSEGIAGGQQTQYFGPGTRLLVL.

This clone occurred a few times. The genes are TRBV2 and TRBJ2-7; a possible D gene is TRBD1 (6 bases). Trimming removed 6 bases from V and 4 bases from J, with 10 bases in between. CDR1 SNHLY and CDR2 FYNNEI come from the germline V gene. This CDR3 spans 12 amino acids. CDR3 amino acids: CASRQGFYEQYF. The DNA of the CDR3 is TGTGCCAGCAGACAGGGTTTTTACGAGCAGTACTTC.

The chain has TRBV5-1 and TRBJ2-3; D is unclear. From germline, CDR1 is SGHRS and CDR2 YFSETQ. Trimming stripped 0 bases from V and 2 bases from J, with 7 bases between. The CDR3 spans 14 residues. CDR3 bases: TGCGCCAGCAGCTTGGGCGGTGTCACAGATACGCAGTATTTT. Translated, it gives CASSLGGVTDTQYF.

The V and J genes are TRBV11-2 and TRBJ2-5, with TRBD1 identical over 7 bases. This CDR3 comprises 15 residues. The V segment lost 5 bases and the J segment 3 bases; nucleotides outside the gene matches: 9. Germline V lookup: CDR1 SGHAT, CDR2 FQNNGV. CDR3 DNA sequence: TGTGCCAGCAGCCCCGGACAGGCCAGGGAAGAGACCCAGTACTTC. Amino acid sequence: CASSPGQAREETQYF.

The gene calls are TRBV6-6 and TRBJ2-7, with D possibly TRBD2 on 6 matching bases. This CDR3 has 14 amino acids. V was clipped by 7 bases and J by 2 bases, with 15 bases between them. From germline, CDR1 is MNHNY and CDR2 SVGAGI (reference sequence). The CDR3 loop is CASISAGRAYEQYF. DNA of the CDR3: TGTGCCAGCATATCCGCGGGACGCGCCTACGAGCAGTACTTC.

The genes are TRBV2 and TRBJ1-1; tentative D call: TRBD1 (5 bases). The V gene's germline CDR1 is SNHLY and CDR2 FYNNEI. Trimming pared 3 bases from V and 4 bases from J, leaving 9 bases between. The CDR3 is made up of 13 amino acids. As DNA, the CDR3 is TGTGCCAGCAGTGACATGGGGGGCACTGAAGCTTTCTTT. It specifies CASSDMGGTEAFF.

CDR3: CASGQQNEKLFF. The CDR3 DNA reads TGTGCCAGCGGGCAGCAAAATGAAAAACTGTTTTTT. V is TRBV6-5 and J is TRBJ1-4; no clear D. The V gene lost 8 bases and the J gene lost 5 bases, with 9 bases spanning the gap. CDR1 and CDR2 (germline): MNHEY, SVGAGI. The CDR3 has 12 amino acids.

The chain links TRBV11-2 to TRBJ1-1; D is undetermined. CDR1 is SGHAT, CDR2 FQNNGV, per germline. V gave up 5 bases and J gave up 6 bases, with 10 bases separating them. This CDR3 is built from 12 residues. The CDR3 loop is CASSPLAAEAFF. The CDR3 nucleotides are TGTGCCAGCAGCCCCCTAGCTGCTGAAGCTTTCTTT.

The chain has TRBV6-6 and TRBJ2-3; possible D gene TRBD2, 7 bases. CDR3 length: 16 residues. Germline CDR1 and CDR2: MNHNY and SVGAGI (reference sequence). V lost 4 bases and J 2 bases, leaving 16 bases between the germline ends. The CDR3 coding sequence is TGTGCCAGCAGTTCCTTAGGGGGGGGCGCCACAGATACGCAGTATTTT. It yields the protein CASSSLGGGATDTQYF.

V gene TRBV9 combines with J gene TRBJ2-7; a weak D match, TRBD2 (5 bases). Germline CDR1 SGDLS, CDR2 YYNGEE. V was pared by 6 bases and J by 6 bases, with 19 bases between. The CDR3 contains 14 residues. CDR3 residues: CASTSGPQVFEQYF. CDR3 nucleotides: TGTGCCAGCACCAGCGGACCCCAGGTGTTCGAGCAGTACTTC.

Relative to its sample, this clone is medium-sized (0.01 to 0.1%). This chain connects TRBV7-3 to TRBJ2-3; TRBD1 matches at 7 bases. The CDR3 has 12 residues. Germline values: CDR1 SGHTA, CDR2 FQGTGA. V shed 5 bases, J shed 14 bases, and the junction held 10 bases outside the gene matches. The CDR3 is CASSPDRVERYF. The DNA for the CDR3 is TGTGCCAGCAGCCCCGACAGGGTGGAAAGGTATTTT.

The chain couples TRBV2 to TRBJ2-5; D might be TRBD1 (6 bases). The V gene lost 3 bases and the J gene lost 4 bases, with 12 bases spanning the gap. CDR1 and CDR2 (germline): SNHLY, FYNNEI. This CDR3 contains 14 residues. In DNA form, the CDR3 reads TGTGCCAGCAGTGACAGGGGTGGCCGAGAGACCCAGTACTTC. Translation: CASSDRGGRETQYF.

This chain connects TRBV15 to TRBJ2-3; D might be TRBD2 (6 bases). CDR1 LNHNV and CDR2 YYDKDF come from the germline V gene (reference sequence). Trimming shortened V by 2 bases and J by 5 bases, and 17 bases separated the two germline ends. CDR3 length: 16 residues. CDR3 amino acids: CATSRFEAGQGDTQYF. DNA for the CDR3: TGTGCCACCAGCAGATTCGAAGCGGGCCAGGGAGATACGCAGTATTTT.

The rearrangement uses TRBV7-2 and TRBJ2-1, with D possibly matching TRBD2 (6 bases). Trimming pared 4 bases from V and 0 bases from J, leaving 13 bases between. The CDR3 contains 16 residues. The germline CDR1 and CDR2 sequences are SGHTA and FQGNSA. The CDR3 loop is CASSWDGRHSYNEQFF. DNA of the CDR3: TGTGCCAGCAGCTGGGATGGGAGGCACTCCTACAATGAGCAGTTCTTC.

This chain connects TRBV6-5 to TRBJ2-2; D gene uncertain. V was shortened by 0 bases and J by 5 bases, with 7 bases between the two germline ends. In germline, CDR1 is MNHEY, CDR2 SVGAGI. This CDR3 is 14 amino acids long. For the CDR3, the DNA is TGTGCCAGCAGTTACTCTCGACTTACCGGGGAGCTGTTTTTT. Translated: CASSYSRLTGELFF.

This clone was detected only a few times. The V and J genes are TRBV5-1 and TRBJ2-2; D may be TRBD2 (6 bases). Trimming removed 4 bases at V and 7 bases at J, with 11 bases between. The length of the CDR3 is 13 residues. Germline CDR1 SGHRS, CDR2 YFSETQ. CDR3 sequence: CASSHPEGGELFF. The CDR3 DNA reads TGCGCCAGCAGCCACCCGGAGGGCGGGGAGCTGTTTTTT.

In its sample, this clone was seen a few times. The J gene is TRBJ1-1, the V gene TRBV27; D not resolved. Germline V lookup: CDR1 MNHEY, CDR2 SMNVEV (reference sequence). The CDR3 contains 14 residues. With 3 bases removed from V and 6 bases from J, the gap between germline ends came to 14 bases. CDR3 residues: CASSFQGLESEAFF. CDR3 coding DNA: TGTGCCAGCAGTTTTCAAGGGTTGGAGTCTGAAGCTTTCTTT.

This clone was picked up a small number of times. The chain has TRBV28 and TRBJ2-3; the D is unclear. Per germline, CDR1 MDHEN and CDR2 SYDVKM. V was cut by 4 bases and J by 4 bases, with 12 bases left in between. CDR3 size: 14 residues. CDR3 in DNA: TGTGCCAGCAGTTCCCTCTGGCCAGCAGATACGCAGTATTTT. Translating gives CASSSLWPADTQYF.

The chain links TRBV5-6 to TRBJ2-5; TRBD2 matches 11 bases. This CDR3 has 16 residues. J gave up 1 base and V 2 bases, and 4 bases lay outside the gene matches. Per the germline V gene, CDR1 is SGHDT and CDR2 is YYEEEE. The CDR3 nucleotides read TGTGCCAGCAGCTTCGGGACTAGCGGATCCCAAGAGACCCAGTACTTC. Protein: CASSFGTSGSQETQYF. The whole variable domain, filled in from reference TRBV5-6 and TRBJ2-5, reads DAGVTQSPTHLIKTRGQQVTLRCSPKSGHDTVSWYQQALGQGPQFIFQYYEEEERQRGNFPDRFSGHQFPNYSSELNVNALLLGDSALYLCASSFGTSGSQETQYFGPGTRLLVL.

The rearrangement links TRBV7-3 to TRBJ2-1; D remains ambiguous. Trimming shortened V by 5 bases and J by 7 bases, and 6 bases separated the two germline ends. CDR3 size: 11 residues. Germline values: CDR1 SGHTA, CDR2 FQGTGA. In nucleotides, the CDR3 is TGTGCCAGCAGCCATGGTAATGAGCAGTTCTTC. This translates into CASSHGNEQFF. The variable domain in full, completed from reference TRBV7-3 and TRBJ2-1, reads GAGVSQTPSNKVTEKGKYVELRCDPISGHTALYWYRQSLGQGPEFLIYFQGTGAADDSGLPNDRFFAVRPEGSVSTLKIQRTERGDSAVYLCASSHGNEQFFGPGTRLTVL.

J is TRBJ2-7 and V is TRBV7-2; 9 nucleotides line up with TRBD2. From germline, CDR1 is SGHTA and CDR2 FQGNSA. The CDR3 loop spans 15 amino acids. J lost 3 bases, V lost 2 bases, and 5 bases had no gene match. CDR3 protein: CASSLIAGAHYEQYF. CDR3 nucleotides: TGTGCCAGCAGCTTAATAGCGGGGGCGCACTACGAGCAGTACTTC.

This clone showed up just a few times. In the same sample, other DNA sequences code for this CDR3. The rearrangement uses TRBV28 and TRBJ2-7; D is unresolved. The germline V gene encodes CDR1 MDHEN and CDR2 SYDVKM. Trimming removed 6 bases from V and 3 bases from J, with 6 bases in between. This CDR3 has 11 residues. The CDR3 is CASRLNYEQYF. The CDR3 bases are TGTGCCAGCAGACTCAACTACGAGCAGTACTTC.

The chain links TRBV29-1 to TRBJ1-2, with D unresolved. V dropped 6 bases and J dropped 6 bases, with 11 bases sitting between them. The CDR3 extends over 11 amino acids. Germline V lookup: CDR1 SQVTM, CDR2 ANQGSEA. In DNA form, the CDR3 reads TGCAGCGTGCGGGGTAGGAATGGCTACACCTTC. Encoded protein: CSVRGRNGYTF.

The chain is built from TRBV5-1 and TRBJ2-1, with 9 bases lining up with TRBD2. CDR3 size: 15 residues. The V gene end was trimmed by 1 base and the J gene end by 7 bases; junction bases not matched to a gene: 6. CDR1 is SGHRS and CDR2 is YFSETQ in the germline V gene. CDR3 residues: CASSLISGSVNEQFF. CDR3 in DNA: TGCGCCAGCAGCTTGATTAGCGGGAGTGTGAATGAGCAGTTCTTC.

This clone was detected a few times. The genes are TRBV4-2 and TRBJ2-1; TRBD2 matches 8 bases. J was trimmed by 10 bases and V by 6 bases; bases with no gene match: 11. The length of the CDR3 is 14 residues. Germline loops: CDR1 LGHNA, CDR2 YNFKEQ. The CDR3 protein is CASSTVAGSREQFF. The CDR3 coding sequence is TGTGCCAGCAGTACTGTAGCGGGATCTAGAGAGCAGTTCTTC.